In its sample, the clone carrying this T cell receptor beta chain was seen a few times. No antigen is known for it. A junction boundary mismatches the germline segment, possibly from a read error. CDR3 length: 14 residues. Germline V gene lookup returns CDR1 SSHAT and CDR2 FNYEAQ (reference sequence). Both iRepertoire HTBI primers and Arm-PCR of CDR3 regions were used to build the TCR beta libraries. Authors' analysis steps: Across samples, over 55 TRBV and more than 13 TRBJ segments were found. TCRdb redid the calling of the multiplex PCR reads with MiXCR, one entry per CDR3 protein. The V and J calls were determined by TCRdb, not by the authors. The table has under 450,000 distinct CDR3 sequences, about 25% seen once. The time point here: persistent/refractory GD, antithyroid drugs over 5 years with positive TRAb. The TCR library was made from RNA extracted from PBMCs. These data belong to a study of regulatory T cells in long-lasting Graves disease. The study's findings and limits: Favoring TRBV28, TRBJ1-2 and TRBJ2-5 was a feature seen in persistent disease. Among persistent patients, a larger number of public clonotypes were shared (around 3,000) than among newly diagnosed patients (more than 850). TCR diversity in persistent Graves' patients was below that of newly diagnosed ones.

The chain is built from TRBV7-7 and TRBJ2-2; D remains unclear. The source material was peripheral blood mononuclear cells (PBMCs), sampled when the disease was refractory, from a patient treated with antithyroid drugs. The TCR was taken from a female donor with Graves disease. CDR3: CASSSGPNTGELFF. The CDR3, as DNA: TGTGCTAGCAGCTCCGGACCGAACACCGGGGAGCTGTTTTTT.